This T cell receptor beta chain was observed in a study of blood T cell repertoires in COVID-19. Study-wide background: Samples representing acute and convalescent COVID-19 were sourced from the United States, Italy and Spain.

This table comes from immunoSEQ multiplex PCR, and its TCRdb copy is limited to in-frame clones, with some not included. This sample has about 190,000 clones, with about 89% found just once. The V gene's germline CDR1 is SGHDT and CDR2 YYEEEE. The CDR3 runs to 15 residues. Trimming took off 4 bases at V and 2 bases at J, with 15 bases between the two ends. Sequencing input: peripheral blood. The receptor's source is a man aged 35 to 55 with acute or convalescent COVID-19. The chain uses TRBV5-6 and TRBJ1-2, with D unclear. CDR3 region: CASSARGLPNYGYTF. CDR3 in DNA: TGTGCCAGCAGCGCCCGAGGACTTCCGAACTATGGCTACACCTTC.